The clone carrying this T cell receptor beta chain was counted between two and nine times. As yet, its antigen is unknown. Thyroid surgery was performed in patients who had received no treatment beforehand. CDR1 MNHEY and CDR2 SMNVEV come from the germline V gene (reference sequence). Trimming removed 2 bases at V and 5 bases at J, with 13 bases between. The CDR3 extends over 15 amino acids. Original handling: The study built a papillary thyroid cancer distant-metastasis classifier from CDR3 differences across clinicopathological groups. TCRdb used MiXCR to call clones anew from the PCR reads. The V and J calls follow TCRdb's processing rather than the paper's. The sample includes around 20,000 clones, roughly 12% seen only once; the top ten take approximately 25%. This sample was taken from a study of metastatic and nonmetastatic thyroid tumors. Across the whole study: Thyroid patients, malignant and benign, had repertoires compared across blood and tumor or nodule tissue.

Study-wide results and caveats: According to reports, the diversity of TCR beta was significantly higher in malignant thyroid tumors than in benign nodules, and this held in both blood and tumor samples.

The chain couples TRBV27 to TRBJ1-5; D is undetermined. This receptor was identified in a female donor with papillary thyroid cancer or a benign thyroid nodule (not recorded which). Some clones in this sample may be carry-over from other donors' samples. The sequencing input was blood. CDR3 DNA: TGTGCCAGCAGTTTAAGTAGGCCAGGCGATCAGCCCCAGCATTTT. This gives the protein CASSLSRPGDQPQHF.